This TCR beta chain comes out of a study of post-analysis software for immune sequencing data (dated by TCRdb to between 2014 and 2017). Describing the broader study: Recorded disease courses included relapsing-remitting, secondary progressive and progressive-relapsing multiple sclerosis, with some patients lacking subtype annotation. Patient repertoires were compared against roughly 11 previously published healthy control repertoires from donors aged roughly 6 to 26 years. A subset of samples was prepared in parallel using single-end sample barcoding, then pooled and co-amplified after Illumina adapter ligation. What the work shows at the level of the full study, not this receptor alone: About 5 TRBV segments, including TRBV5-6, TRBV5-1 and TRBV20-1, were significantly more frequent in patients than controls. Multiple sclerosis patients had significantly lower normalized Chao1 diversity than controls, a result that suggests substantial peripheral T-cell clonal expansion. Direct clustering with F measure showed strong co-clustering of samples prepared in the same batch, prompting a batch-effect correction. The multiple sclerosis patient group was slightly younger than the control group.

V and J lose 3 bases and 0 bases, and a span of 11 bases separates them. CDR1 and CDR2 are read off the germline V gene as SQVTM and ANQGSEA. The CDR3 starts with the cysteine, ends with the phenylalanine, and has 14 residues. Only the CDR3 DNA is retained, 42 bases long and in frame from the first base. This clonotype has only one observation. Its antigen specificity is not known. No quality values exist for individual bases; no much larger clone is one base distant. To demonstrate the VDJtools post-analysis software, the study profiled TCR beta repertoires from the peripheral blood of approximately twelve young patients with multiple sclerosis. The patients with multiple sclerosis were children and adolescents between about 6 and 17 years of age. The library was prepared using PCR. Instrument on record: Illumina HiSeq 2500. To reduce PCR and sequencing biases, unique molecular identifiers were incorporated into the TCR beta cDNA libraries. Per 1 to 10 million input T cells, around 500,000 cDNA molecules were obtained, such that each molecule approximated one T cell. The patient libraries were prepared and sequenced using the same protocol as the earlier healthy control dataset. Samples belonging to the same batch were prepared together, multiplexed and sequenced on a shared HiSeq lane. As for how the authors treated the data: Raw barcoded reads were processed with MIGEC, and single-read molecular identifier groups were discarded before consensus assembly and CDR3 extraction. Clonotype tables were post-analysed with VDJtools, and diversity was normalized by down-sampling all datasets to the smallest sample size. Repertoire overlap clustering matched CDR3 amino acid but not nucleotide sequences to correct batch-related cross-sample contamination. TCRdb reanalyzed the raw reads on its own, using fastp at Q25 for trimming and MiXCR for clone calling, and kept in-frame beta chains. Records with the same CDR3 protein are collapsed into one entry carrying the most frequent genes and DNA. The V and J calls follow TCRdb's processing rather than the paper's. The sample records approximately 730,000 distinct CDR3 sequences, just under 30% of which are singletons. Around 0.56% of the sample lies in the top ten.

The V and J segments used are TRBV29-1 and TRBJ1-1; TRBD1 is a possible D gene, resting on 5 matching bases. The receptor was isolated from a girl aged 5-17 years with multiple sclerosis. Sequencing was carried out using blood. The CDR3 sequence is CSVDWGPLNTEAFF. The DNA is TGCAGCGTTGACTGGGGCCCTCTGAACACTGAAGCTTTCTTT.